The TCR beta chain described here comes from a study of blood T cell repertoires in COVID-19. About the study: Collection of acute and convalescent COVID-19 samples took place in the United States, Italy and Spain.

This CDR3 has 15 amino acids. V lost 3 bases to trimming and J lost 4 bases; unmatched junction nucleotides: 4. The germline CDR1 and CDR2 sequences are PRHDT and FYEKMQ (reference sequence). TCRdb's copy holds only in-frame clones and misses some; the assay was immunoSEQ multiplex PCR. The sample holds a few hundred thousand clones, about four fifths seen once. Participants were aged 18 to 89 years from about two dozen US areas. Participants reported their clinical history, and cohort assignment relied on those reports. A COVID-19 case had been met by exposed participants during the 2 weeks before study entry.

The receptor comes from a middle-aged man who had been exposed to COVID-19. The chain couples TRBV13 to TRBJ1-4, with 8 positions matching TRBD1. The source material was PBMCs or T cells enriched from blood (not recorded which). The CDR3 sequence is CASSFLTGGNEKLFF. As DNA, the CDR3 is TGTGCCAGCAGCTTTTTAACAGGGGGTAATGAAAAACTGTTTTTT.